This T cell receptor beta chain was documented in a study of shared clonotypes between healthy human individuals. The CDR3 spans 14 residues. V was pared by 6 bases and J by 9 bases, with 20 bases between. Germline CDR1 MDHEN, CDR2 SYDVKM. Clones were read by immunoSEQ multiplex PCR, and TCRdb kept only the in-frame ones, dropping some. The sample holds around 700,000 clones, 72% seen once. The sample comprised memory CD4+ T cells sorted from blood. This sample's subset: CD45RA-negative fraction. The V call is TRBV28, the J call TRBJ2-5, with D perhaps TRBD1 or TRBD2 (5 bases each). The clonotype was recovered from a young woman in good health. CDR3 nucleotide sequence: TGTGCCAGCAGCCCAGCCGGGGTCCAAGGGGCCCAGTACTTC. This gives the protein CASSPAGVQGAQYF.